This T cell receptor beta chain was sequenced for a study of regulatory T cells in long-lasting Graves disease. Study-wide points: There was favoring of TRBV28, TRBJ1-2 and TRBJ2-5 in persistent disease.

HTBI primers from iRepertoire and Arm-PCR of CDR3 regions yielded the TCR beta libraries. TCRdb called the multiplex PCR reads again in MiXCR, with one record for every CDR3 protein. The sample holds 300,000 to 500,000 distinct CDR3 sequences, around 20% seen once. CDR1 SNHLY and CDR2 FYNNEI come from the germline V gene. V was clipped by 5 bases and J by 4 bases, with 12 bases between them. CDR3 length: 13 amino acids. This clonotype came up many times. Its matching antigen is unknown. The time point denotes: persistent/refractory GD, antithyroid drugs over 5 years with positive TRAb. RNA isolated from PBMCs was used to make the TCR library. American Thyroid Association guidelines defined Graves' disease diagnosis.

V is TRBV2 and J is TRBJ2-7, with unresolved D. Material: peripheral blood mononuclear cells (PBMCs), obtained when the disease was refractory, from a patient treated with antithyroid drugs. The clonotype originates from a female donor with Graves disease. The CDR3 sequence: CASSSSDGYEQYF. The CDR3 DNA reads TGTGCCAGCAGTTCCAGCGACGGATACGAGCAGTACTTC.